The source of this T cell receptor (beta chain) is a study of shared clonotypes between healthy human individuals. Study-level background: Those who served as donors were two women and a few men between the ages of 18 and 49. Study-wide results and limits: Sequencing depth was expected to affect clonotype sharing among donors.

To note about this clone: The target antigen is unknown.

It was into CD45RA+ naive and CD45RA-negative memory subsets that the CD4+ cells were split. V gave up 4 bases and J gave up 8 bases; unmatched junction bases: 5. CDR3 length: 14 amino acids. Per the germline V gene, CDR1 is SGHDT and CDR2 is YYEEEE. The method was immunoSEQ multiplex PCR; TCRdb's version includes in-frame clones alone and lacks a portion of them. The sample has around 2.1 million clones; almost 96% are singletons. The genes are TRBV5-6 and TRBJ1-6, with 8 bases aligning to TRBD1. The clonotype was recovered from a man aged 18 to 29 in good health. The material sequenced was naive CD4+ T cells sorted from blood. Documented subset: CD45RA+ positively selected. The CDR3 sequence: CASSRGQGDSPLHF. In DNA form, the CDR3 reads TGTGCCAGCAGCCGAGGACAGGGCGATTCACCCCTCCACTTT. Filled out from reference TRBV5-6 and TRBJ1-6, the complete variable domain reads DAGVTQSPTHLIKTRGQQVTLRCSPKSGHDTVSWYQQALGQGPQFIFQYYEEEERQRGNFPDRFSGHQFPNYSSELNVNALLLGDSALYLCASSRGQGDSPLHFGNGTRLTVT.